This T cell receptor beta chain is drawn from a study of early T cells in non-severe SARS-CoV-2 infection. Study summary: Sequenced material consisted of bulk RNA (from unsorted whole blood), and chains were unpaired.

A remark on this clonotype: The antigen remains undetermined.

Findings and caveats of the study: The matching step, a VDJdb search, favored anti-spike CD8 responses and missed private and CD4 specificities.

Attachment of unique molecular identifiers to individual cDNA molecules was performed. Each CDR3 protein is one row after TCRdb ran MiXCR on the 5' RACE reads. The table lists tens of thousands of distinct CDR3 sequences, approximately 13% of them singletons. V lost 5 bases and J 4 bases, leaving 18 bases between the germline ends. Germline lookup yields CDR1 SGHTA and CDR2 FQGTGA. The length of the CDR3 is 15 residues. Material for sequencing was whole blood. This clonotype originated in an adult who was a healthcare worker with PCR-confirmed SARS-CoV-2 infection or an uninfected control (not recorded which). The chain links TRBV7-3 to TRBJ2-7; D perhaps matches TRBD2 (7 bases). The CDR3 sequence is CASSPRGGGMYEQYF. The CDR3 DNA sequence: TGTGCCAGCAGCCCACGGGGCGGGGGCATGTACGAGCAGTACTTC. Drawing the rest from reference TRBV7-3 and TRBJ2-7, the complete variable domain is GAGVSQTPSNKVTEKGKYVELRCDPISGHTALYWYRQSLGQGPEFLIYFQGTGAADDSGLPNDRFFAVRPEGSVSTLKIQRTERGDSAVYLCASSPRGGGMYEQYFGPGTRLTVT.